This passage covers 29 T cell receptor beta chains from one sample sequenced in a study of T cells in Graves' hyperthyroidism and ophthalmopathy. TCR beta CDR3 regions were amplified from RNA transcripts. HTBI primers drove first-round RT-PCR of the TCR CDR3. MiXCR, run by TCRdb on the multiplex PCR reads, gives a single entry per CDR3 protein. The sample includes roughly 710,000 distinct CDR3 sequences, roughly a third of them seen just once. The sequenced sample consisted of blood. These receptors came from a woman in her thirties or forties with Graves' hyperthyroidism.

J is TRBJ2-7 and V is TRBV5-1; D assignment may be TRBD1 or TRBD2 (5 bases each). The germline gives CDR1 SGHRS, CDR2 YFSETQ. The V and J ends lost 4 bases and 2 bases respectively, with 13 bases between them. The CDR3 is made up of 14 amino acids. CDR3 protein: CASSAPGTPYEQYF. In DNA, the CDR3 is TGCGCCAGCAGCGCCCCAGGGACCCCCTACGAGCAGTACTTC.

V usage is TRBV7-2 and J usage is TRBJ2-7; D is possibly TRBD1 (5 bases). This CDR3 comprises 14 residues. The germline V gene has CDR1 SGHTA and CDR2 FQGNSA. Trimming pared 3 bases from V and 0 bases from J, leaving 9 bases between. The CDR3 loop is CASSFRTPSYEQYF. As DNA, the CDR3 is TGTGCCAGCAGCTTTCGGACACCCTCCTACGAGCAGTACTTC.

This clonotype was counted between two and nine times. Possible read error: a much larger clone is one base away. The V call is TRBV19, the J call TRBJ1-3; D is uncertain. Germline V gene data show CDR1 as LNHDA and CDR2 as SQIVND (reference sequence). The V end lost 10 bases, the J end lost 2 bases, and 12 bases lay between the germline ends. The CDR3 runs to 13 residues. CDR3 nucleotides: TGTGCCATCGCGGACGGTCCTGGAAACACCATATATTTT. Protein product: CAIADGPGNTIYF. The full variable domain, rest sourced from reference TRBV19 and TRBJ1-3, is DGGITQSPKYLFRKEGQNVTLSCEQNLNHDAMYWYRQDPGQGLRLIYYSQIVNDFQKGDIAEGYSVSREKKESFPLTVTSAQKNPTAFYLCAIADGPGNTIYFGEGSWLTVV.

The chain joins TRBV20-1 to TRBJ1-2; weak D call: TRBD1 (6 bases). V was cut by 1 base and J by 8 bases, with 23 bases left in between. Germline V gives CDR1 DFQATT, CDR2 SNEGSKA (reference sequence). CDR3 length: 16 amino acids. The CDR3 spells CSARGGGGTTLGGYTF. CDR3 DNA sequence: TGCAGTGCTAGAGGGGGGGGTGGGACAACTTTGGGGGGCTACACCTTC.

The chain employs TRBV12-3 or TRBV12-4 and TRBJ2-5; D is unresolved. The CDR3 is made up of 14 amino acids. V dropped 2 bases and J dropped 5 bases, with 12 bases sitting between them. The CDR3 spells CASSLRSALETQYF. CDR3 sequence (DNA): TGTGCCAGCAGTTTACGGTCCGCTTTGGAGACCCAGTACTTC.

J is TRBJ1-1 and V is TRBV10-3; D uncertain. In germline, CDR1 is ENHRY, CDR2 SYGVKD. This CDR3 has 10 residues. V was shortened by 4 bases and J by 8 bases, with 5 bases between the two germline ends. This CDR3 reads CAISGTEAFF. The CDR3 DNA reads as TGTGCCATCAGTGGGACGGAAGCTTTCTTT.

This clonotype was picked up a small number of times. The V gene is TRBV7-2, the J gene TRBJ1-1, with no clear D. CDR1 is SGHTA and CDR2 is FQGNSA in the germline V gene. Trimming left V 2 bases short and J 1 base short, with 8 bases between. The CDR3 runs to 14 residues. CDR3 bases: TGTGCCAGCAGCTTACTCCAGTCGAACACTGAAGCTTTCTTT. Translating gives CASSLLQSNTEAFF. Based on the CDR3 plus reference TRBV7-2 and TRBJ1-1, the full variable domain is GAGVSQSPSNKVTEKGKDVELRCDPISGHTALYWYRQSLGQGLEFLIYFQGNSAPDKSGLPSDRFSAERTGGSVSTLTIQRTQQEDSAVYLCASSLLQSNTEAFFGQGTRLTVV.

The V call is TRBV2, the J call TRBJ2-7; no definite D call. The last part of the DNA fits TRBJ2-1 better; the J call may be wrong. Germline-derived CDR1 and CDR2 are SNHLY and FYNNEI. This CDR3 is built from 11 residues. The DNA of the CDR3 is TGTGCCAGCAGAGACAACAATGAGCAGTTCTTC. As protein: CASRDNNEQFF.

CDR3 sequence: CASSYRTSGASGNTIYF. In DNA form, the CDR3 reads TGTGCCAGCAGCTACCGGACTAGCGGGGCCTCTGGAAACACCATATATTTT. The chain combines TRBV7-9 with TRBJ1-3; TRBD1 might be the D (5 bases). From germline, CDR1 is SEHNR and CDR2 FQNEAQ (reference sequence). The CDR3 is 17 amino acids. V was trimmed by 4 bases and J by 0 bases, leaving 16 bases between them. The variable domain in full, with the rest retrieved from reference TRBV7-9 and TRBJ1-3, is DTGVSQNPRHKITKRGQNVTFRCDPISEHNRLYWYRQTLGQGPEFLTYFQNEAQLEKSRLLSDRFSAERPKGSFSTLEIQRTEQGDSAMYLCASSYRTSGASGNTIYFGEGSWLTVV.

Notes on this clonotype: A read error is possible here, since a much larger clone lies one base away. This chain connects TRBV10-2 to TRBJ1-5, with 9 bases aligning to TRBD1. This CDR3 has 13 amino acids. V lost 6 bases to trimming and J lost 9 bases; unmatched junction nucleotides: 6. Germline V gives CDR1 WSHSY, CDR2 SAAADI. The CDR3 DNA is TGCGCCAGCAGGGGACAGGGTACTCGGCCCCAGCATTTT. Its translation is CASRGQGTRPQHF.

On this clonotype: A read error may explain this, as a much larger clone is one base away. The rearrangement links TRBV5-4 to TRBJ2-5; 10 nucleotides align to TRBD2. Germline V gene lookup returns CDR1 SGHNT and CDR2 YYREEE (reference sequence). The CDR3 length is 15 residues. The CDR3, as DNA: TGTGCCAGCAGTTTAGCGCTAGCGGGAGTTGAGACCCGGTACTTC. Translated: CASSLALAGVETRYF.

This chain links TRBV29-1 with TRBJ2-5; D may correspond to TRBD1 or TRBD2 (5 bases each). The DNA end is a closer match to TRBJ2-7, so the J assignment may be wrong. CDR1 is SQVTM and CDR2 is ANQGSEA in the germline V gene. There are 14 residues in the CDR3. CDR3 amino acids: CSAESSGTSYEQYF. CDR3 coding DNA: TGCAGCGCGGAGTCATCTGGGACCTCTTACGAGCAGTACTTC.

A word on this clonotype: Given the absence of the conserved phenylalanine or tryptophan at the CDR3 end, a read error is likely. The DNA is left out, because the CDR3 cannot be placed on it with certainty; the CDR3 is given as TCRdb lists it. The chain recombines TRBV9 with TRBJ1-6; the D segment call TRBD1 is taken from the table without a DNA check. Counting both end residues, the CDR3 totals 9 amino acids. The germline gives CDR1 SGDLS, CDR2 YYNGEE. CDR3 sequence reads: CASSGQGST.

The chain recombines TRBV29-1 with TRBJ2-1; TRBD1 matches 11 bases. CDR3 length: 13 amino acids. Germline CDR1 reads SQVTM; CDR2 reads ANQGSEA. With V trimmed by 3 bases and J by 10 bases, 5 bases remained unmatched. CDR3 nucleotides: TGCAGCGTTGATGGACAGGGGGCGGGGGAGCAGTTCTTC. This encodes CSVDGQGAGEQFF.

The sample holds many counts of this clonotype. J is TRBJ2-7 and V is TRBV7-8; D might be TRBD1 (5 bases). Trimming took 8 bases from V and 0 from J, leaving 11 bases between them. The germline CDR1 and CDR2 sequences are SGHVS and FQNEAQ. The CDR3 has 13 residues. CDR3 coding DNA: TGTGCCAGCTCCCATGACAGCTCCTACGAGCAGTACTTC. As protein: CASSHDSSYEQYF.

The CDR3 bases are TGTGCCAGCAGCAGGGACAGGACGACCTACGAGCAGTACTTC. It encodes CASSRDRTTYEQYF. The rearrangement joins TRBV5-4 to TRBJ2-7; 8 positions match TRBD1. CDR3 length equals 14 residues. J lost 2 bases, V lost 4 bases, and 5 bases had no gene match. In germline, CDR1 is SGHNT, CDR2 YYREEE (reference sequence).

This clonotype was seen ten or more times. The CDR3 spells CASSLGSGVNTEAFF. The CDR3, as DNA: TGTGCCAGCAGCTTAGGTTCGGGTGTGAACACTGAAGCTTTCTTT. The chain joins TRBV7-9 to TRBJ1-1, with D unresolved. Germline values: CDR1 SEHNR, CDR2 FQNEAQ (reference sequence). V was cut by 1 base and J by 0 bases, with 9 bases left in between. The CDR3 runs 15 residues.

This clonotype has a handful of counts. CDR3 residues: CASSYSGTSGNTIYF. CDR3 nucleotide sequence: TGTGCCAGCAGTTACTCCGGGACCTCTGGAAACACCATATATTTT. The rearrangement links TRBV6-5 to TRBJ1-3; D may be TRBD1 (5 bases). Germline V gene lookup returns CDR1 MNHEY and CDR2 SVGAGI. The CDR3 length is 15 residues. Trimming pared 0 bases from V and 0 bases from J, leaving 6 bases between.

As to this clonotype: A junction boundary mismatches the germline segment, possibly from a read error. The V gene is TRBV2, the J gene TRBJ1-1, with 8 bases fitting TRBD1. Germline V lookup: CDR1 SNHLY, CDR2 FYNNEI. The CDR3 loop spans 16 amino acids. The CDR3 loop is CAISDRDRHMNTEAFF. CDR3 bases: TGTGCCATCAGTGACCGGGACAGGCATATGAACACTGAAGCTTTCTTT.

With respect to this clonotype: It may be a read error: a sequence one base away is much more abundant. Since the CDR3 does not end with the conserved phenylalanine or tryptophan, this likely comes from a read error. The rearrangement uses TRBV14 and TRBJ1-2, with a possible D match to TRBD1 (6 bases). The CDR3 covers 14 residues. Trimming removed 4 bases at V and 6 bases at J, with 15 bases between. Germline loops: CDR1 SGHDN, CDR2 FVKESK. CDR3 region: CASSLGVWGHGYTL. CDR3 nucleotides: TGTGCCAGCAGCCTCGGAGTCTGGGGGCATGGCTACACCCTC.

This clonotype was detected a few times. J is TRBJ1-1 and V is TRBV6-5; perhaps TRBD1 as D (5 bases). The CDR3 runs to 13 residues. V lost 6 bases to trimming and J lost 1 base, with 9 bases between them. The germline V gene encodes CDR1 MNHEY and CDR2 SVGAGI. DNA of the CDR3: TGTGCCAGCAGGGAGACAGAGAACACTGAAGCTTTCTTT. Protein: CASRETENTEAFF.

This clonotype has more than one count but fewer than ten. The chain joins TRBV6-5 to TRBJ1-6; tentative D call: TRBD1 (5 bases). The germline V gene has CDR1 MNHEY and CDR2 SVGAGI. The germline V and J ends were trimmed by 3 bases and 9 bases, with 24 bases remaining between them. This CDR3 region has 18 residues. As DNA, the CDR3 is TGTGCCAGCAGTTATTACTCGCCTGGGGCAGCCAATAGTTCACCCCTCCACTTT. Amino acid sequence: CASSYYSPGAANSSPLHF.

The table lists this clonotype with many counts. The chain joins TRBV10-3 to TRBJ1-6; D remains ambiguous. Germline values: CDR1 ENHRY, CDR2 SYGVKD. Trimming shortened V by 7 bases and J by 7 bases, and 17 bases separated the two germline ends. There are 15 residues in the CDR3. CDR3 sequence reads: CAITSGKEGNSPLHF. In DNA form, the CDR3 reads TGTGCCATCACTTCGGGGAAAGAGGGCAATTCACCCCTCCACTTT.

This chain links TRBV7-2 with TRBJ2-7; TRBD1 matches at 10 bases. This CDR3 region has 14 residues. From germline, CDR1 is SGHTA and CDR2 FQGNSA. V was clipped by 4 bases and J by 6 bases; unmatched bases: 6. CDR3 in DNA: TGTGCCAGCAGCTCCACGGGACAGGGGACCGAGCAGTACTTC. Its protein product is CASSSTGQGTEQYF.

This clonotype was counted a single time. The chain carries TRBV7-9 and TRBJ2-3; D call uncertain. The CDR3 loop spans 12 amino acids. Germline loops: CDR1 SEHNR, CDR2 FQNEAQ (reference sequence). The DNA of the CDR3 is TGTGGATTGACTGAATTCACAGATACGCAGTATTTT. As protein: CGLTEFTDTQYF.

This clonotype was seen ten or more times. J is TRBJ1-5 and V is TRBV12-3 or TRBV12-4; tentatively, D is TRBD1 (6 bases). Trimming removed 3 bases from V and 2 bases from J, with 14 bases in between. This CDR3 contains 16 residues. The CDR3 spells CASSFSGTLGNQPQHF. In DNA form, the CDR3 reads TGTGCCAGCAGTTTCTCGGGGACACTGGGCAATCAGCCCCAGCATTTT.

The rearrangement links TRBV12-3 or TRBV12-4 to TRBJ2-2; D is ambiguous. Trimming cost V 6 bases and J 3 bases, with 11 bases left between them. The CDR3 is 14 residues long. CDR3 DNA: TGTGCCAGCAGGGAAGGCCGGCACACCGGGGAGCTGTTTTTT. This translates into CASREGRHTGELFF.

This clonotype was detected only a few times. The genes are TRBV6-5 and TRBJ1-5; no reliable D call. The CDR3 consists of 13 residues. Germline V gene lookup returns CDR1 MNHEY and CDR2 SVGAGI. Trimming pared 2 bases from V and 5 bases from J, leaving 7 bases between. In DNA form, the CDR3 reads TGTGCCAGCAGTTACCTGGGCGATCAGCCCCAGCATTTT. It translates to CASSYLGDQPQHF.

Of note for this clonotype: Since a much larger clone is just one base distant, this may be a read error. The chain couples TRBV9 to TRBJ1-2; D is undetermined. Germline-derived CDR1 and CDR2 are SGDLS and YYNGEE. The CDR3 has 13 residues. CDR3: CASSAGSNYSYTF. The CDR3 DNA reads as TGTGCCAGCAGCGCGGGTAGTAACTATAGCTACACCTTC.